The 31 T cell receptor beta chains listed next were all sequenced from one sample in a study of cytomegalovirus exposure and HLA in healthy donors. This table comes from immunoSEQ multiplex PCR, and its TCRdb copy is limited to in-frame clones, with some not included. The sample has tens of thousands of clones, over 90% seen once. The specimen sequenced was PBMCs. All receptors derive from a woman younger than 35 in good health and CMV-seropositive.

This clone appeared once. The chain joins TRBV15 to TRBJ2-2, with TRBD2 as a possible D gene (6 bases). V dropped 0 bases and J dropped 5 bases, with 13 bases sitting between them. This CDR3 is built from 16 residues. Germline CDR1 reads LNHNV; CDR2 reads YYDKDF (reference sequence). CDR3 nucleotide sequence: TGTGCCACCAGCAGAGATGGGCGGGGTGGGACCGGGGAGCTGTTTTTT. Protein sequence: CATSRDGRGGTGELFF.

The chain uses TRBV11-1 and TRBJ1-1; tentative D call: TRBD1 (6 bases). Germline V CDR1 and CDR2: SGHAT, FQDESV (reference sequence). The V and J ends lost 2 bases and 2 bases respectively, with 9 bases between them. The CDR3 runs 14 residues. The CDR3 nucleotides read TGTGCCAGCAGCTTACGCGGGGGCAACACTGAAGCTTTCTTT. It yields the protein CASSLRGGNTEAFF.

The chain joins TRBV28 to TRBJ1-5, with 8 bases aligning to TRBD1. In germline, CDR1 is MDHEN, CDR2 SYDVKM. Losses at the gene ends were 7 bases for V and 1 base for J; bases not matched to a gene: 9. The CDR3 sequence is 16 residues long. CDR3: CASTGQVPGSNQPQHF. The DNA of the CDR3 is TGTGCCAGCACGGGACAGGTGCCGGGGAGCAATCAGCCCCAGCATTTT.

The V and J genes are TRBV5-1 and TRBJ1-2; D possibly corresponds to TRBD1 (6 bases). The CDR3 covers 15 residues. V was shortened by 4 bases and J by 8 bases, with 21 bases between the two germline ends. The germline V gene has CDR1 SGHRS and CDR2 YFSETQ. The CDR3 is CASSKGVKPLWGYTF. DNA for the CDR3: TGCGCCAGCAGCAAGGGGGTCAAACCTCTATGGGGCTACACCTTC.

This chain connects TRBV6-5 to TRBJ1-2, with 7 bases aligning to TRBD1. This CDR3 comprises 14 residues. With 6 bases clipped from V and 2 bases from J, the junction kept 6 bases outside the gene matches. Per germline, CDR1 MNHEY and CDR2 SVGAGI. CDR3 sequence: CASRLGQANYGYTF. For the CDR3, the DNA is TGTGCCAGCAGACTCGGACAGGCGAACTATGGCTACACCTTC.

The chain employs TRBV28 and TRBJ2-7; TRBD2 is a possible D gene (6 bases). Germline V gives CDR1 MDHEN, CDR2 SYDVKM. The length of the CDR3 is 14 residues. The ends were cut back, 5 bases at V and 5 bases at J, with 16 bases in the middle. The CDR3 sequence is CASSTRTTRHEQYF. DNA for the CDR3: TGTGCCAGCAGTACCCGGACTACCCGACACGAGCAGTACTTC.

The chain employs TRBV28 and TRBJ2-7; the match to TRBD1 covers 9 bases. J was trimmed by 0 bases and V by 6 bases; bases with no gene match: 12. Germline CDR1 is MDHEN and CDR2 is SYDVKM. There are 17 residues in the CDR3. CDR3 coding DNA: TGTGCCAGCAGATTAATCGGCGGGACAGGGAGCTCCTACGAGCAGTACTTC. This translates into CASRLIGGTGSSYEQYF.

The CDR3 region is CAWSVASPYNEQFF. The CDR3 bases are TGTGCCTGGAGTGTAGCGAGCCCCTACAATGAGCAGTTCTTC. This chain joins TRBV30 and TRBJ2-1, with D hard to call. With 0 bases removed from V and 2 bases from J, the gap between germline ends came to 8 bases. Germline V gene lookup returns CDR1 GTSNPN and CDR2 SVGIG (reference sequence). The CDR3 contains 14 residues.

The rearrangement joins TRBV29-1 to TRBJ2-2, with TRBD1 as a possible D gene (5 bases). Germline CDR1 reads SQVTM; CDR2 reads ANQGSEA. The CDR3 covers 14 residues. The V and J ends lost 1 base and 2 bases respectively, with 8 bases between them. Here the CDR3 reads CSVEGQGNTGELFF. Here the CDR3 DNA reads TGCAGCGTTGAAGGGCAGGGTAACACCGGGGAGCTGTTTTTT.

The gene calls are TRBV28 and TRBJ1-2; 8 bases match TRBD1. The trim removed 2 bases at V and 8 bases at J, leaving 4 bases unmatched. Germline V gene data show CDR1 as MDHEN and CDR2 as SYDVKM. This CDR3 region has 13 residues. The CDR3 reads CASSLRQGRGYTF. The CDR3 bases are TGTGCCAGCAGTTTACGACAGGGGAGGGGCTACACCTTC.

J is TRBJ1-5 and V is TRBV19, with 10 nucleotides matching TRBD1. There are 16 residues in the CDR3. Germline CDR1 reads LNHDA; CDR2 reads SQIVND (reference sequence). Trimming cost V 4 bases and J 7 bases; bases outside gene matches: 10. The CDR3 coding sequence is TGTGCCAGTAGTAAGAGGGACAGGGGAAAAGGGCAGCCCCAGCATTTT. As protein: CASSKRDRGKGQPQHF. Supplemented by reference TRBV19 and TRBJ1-5, the full variable domain reads DGGITQSPKYLFRKEGQNVTLSCEQNLNHDAMYWYRQDPGQGLRLIYYSQIVNDFQKGDIAEGYSVSREKKESFPLTVTSAQKNPTAFYLCASSKRDRGKGQPQHFGDGTRLSIL.

The chain employs TRBV28 and TRBJ1-1; tentatively, D is TRBD1 (6 bases). Germline V lookup: CDR1 MDHEN, CDR2 SYDVKM. The CDR3 runs to 15 residues. The V and J ends lost 3 bases and 0 bases respectively, with 11 bases between them. CDR3 residues: CASSLYRDMNTEAFF. DNA of the CDR3: TGTGCCAGCAGTTTGTACAGGGACATGAACACTGAAGCTTTCTTT. The full variable domain, its missing parts supplied by reference TRBV28 and TRBJ1-1, is DVKVTQSSRYLVKRTGEKVFLECVQDMDHENMFWYRQDPGLGLRLIYFSYDVKMKEKGDIPEGYSVSREKKERFSLILESASTNQTSMYLCASSLYRDMNTEAFFGQGTRLTVV.

CDR3 nucleotide sequence: TGTGCCAGCAGCGTAGGAGGGTATGGAAACACCATATATTTT. This codes for CASSVGGYGNTIYF. The chain combines TRBV9 with TRBJ1-3; no definite D call. Germline CDR1 is SGDLS and CDR2 is YYNGEE. The CDR3 sequence is 14 residues long. The V and J ends lost 0 bases and 3 bases respectively, with 7 bases between them. Drawing the rest from reference TRBV9 and TRBJ1-3, the complete variable domain is DSGVTQTPKHLITATGQRVTLRCSPRSGDLSVYWYQQSLDQGLQFLIQYYNGEERAKGNILERFSAQQFPDLHSELNLSSLELGDSALYFCASSVGGYGNTIYFGEGSWLTVV.

The rearrangement joins TRBV7-9 to TRBJ2-5; D perhaps matches TRBD2 (5 bases). The CDR3 loop spans 15 amino acids. V was trimmed by 1 base and J by 13 bases, leaving 22 bases between them. Germline V gene data show CDR1 as SEHNR and CDR2 as FQNEAQ (reference sequence). This CDR3 is CASSLDRSRPETMYF. The CDR3 DNA is TGTGCCAGCAGCTTAGATCGGAGCAGGCCTGAGACTATGTACTTC.

This chain connects TRBV7-3 to TRBJ2-5; possibly TRBD2 for D (6 bases). The V end lost 2 bases, the J end lost 1 base, and 11 bases lay between the germline ends. This CDR3 is 15 amino acids long. CDR1 and CDR2 from the germline V gene are SGHTA and FQGTGA. The CDR3 reads CASSLGGALQETQYF. The CDR3 DNA is TGTGCCAGCAGCTTAGGCGGGGCACTCCAAGAGACCCAGTACTTC.

The J gene is TRBJ2-7, the V gene TRBV28; 9 bases map to TRBD2. V lost 2 bases, J lost 2 bases, and 4 bases stayed unmatched. Germline CDR1 MDHEN, CDR2 SYDVKM. There are 15 residues in the CDR3. The CDR3 bases are TGTGCCAGCAGTTTAGGCGGGAGGGCCCCCTACGAGCAGTACTTC. This sequence encodes CASSLGGRAPYEQYF.

This chain uses TRBV18 with TRBJ1-1; tentatively, D is TRBD1 (6 bases). The CDR3 loop spans 16 amino acids. The germline V gene encodes CDR1 KGHSH and CDR2 LQKENI. Deletions cut 2 bases from V and 1 base from J, with 14 bases between. The CDR3 sequence is CASSPRQDIGNTEAFF. CDR3 coding DNA: TGTGCCAGCTCACCAAGACAGGACATTGGGAACACTGAAGCTTTCTTT.

CDR3 DNA sequence: TGTGCCAGCAGCCTCTATAGTGGGGCCAACGTCCTGACTTTC. Amino acid sequence: CASSLYSGANVLTF. J is TRBJ2-6 and V is TRBV9, with D unresolved. Germline V gene sequence: CDR1 SGDLS, CDR2 YYNGEE. The CDR3 length is 14 residues. V lost 4 bases, J lost 3 bases, and 8 bases lay in between. The full variable domain, with the rest looked up from reference TRBV9 and TRBJ2-6, is DSGVTQTPKHLITATGQRVTLRCSPRSGDLSVYWYQQSLDQGLQFLIQYYNGEERAKGNILERFSAQQFPDLHSELNLSSLELGDSALYFCASSLYSGANVLTFGAGSRLTVL.

The chain has TRBV10-3 and TRBJ1-5, with 8 bases aligning to TRBD1. V trimming: 11 bases; J trimming: 0 bases; junction bases outside the gene matches: 6. From germline, CDR1 is ENHRY and CDR2 SYGVKD. There are 14 residues in the CDR3. The chain's CDR3 is CAVQGADSNQPQHF. CDR3 sequence (DNA): TGTGCCGTCCAGGGGGCAGATAGCAATCAGCCCCAGCATTTT.

This rearrangement joins TRBV6-1 to TRBJ1-1, with 12 positions matching TRBD1. This CDR3 is built from 14 residues. Looked up from germline, CDR1 is MNHNS and CDR2 is SASEGT. Trimming at V came to 6 bases and at J to 6 bases, leaving 5 bases not matched to a gene. CDR3 sequence reads: CASRWGQGAAEAFF. DNA of the CDR3: TGTGCCAGCAGATGGGGACAGGGGGCGGCTGAAGCTTTCTTT.

The V call is TRBV2, the J call TRBJ2-1, with 7 bases that match TRBD1. This CDR3 has 16 amino acids. CDR1 is SNHLY and CDR2 is FYNNEI in the germline V gene. J gave up 1 base and V 5 bases, and 8 bases lay outside the gene matches. The CDR3 nucleotides are TGTGCCAGCAGTCGACAGGGTAGCGCGTCCTACAATGAGCAGTTCTTC. It is translated as CASSRQGSASYNEQFF.

The CDR3 bases are TGTGCCAGCAAAACCGGGACAGGGGATGAAAAACTGTTTTTT. Protein: CASKTGTGDEKLFF. This rearrangement joins TRBV6-6 to TRBJ1-4; TRBD1 aligns across 10 bases. CDR1 and CDR2 from the germline V gene are MNHNY and SVGAGI (reference sequence). CDR3 length: 14 amino acids. V dropped 7 bases and J dropped 6; count of bases not matched to a gene: 5.

V usage is TRBV19 and J usage is TRBJ1-5, with D maybe TRBD1 (6 bases). The CDR3 runs 14 residues. Germline values: CDR1 LNHDA, CDR2 SQIVND (reference sequence). V was pared by 5 bases and J by 2 bases, with 10 bases between. CDR3 in amino acids: CASSYRAGNQPQHF. The DNA for the CDR3 is TGTGCCAGTAGTTACAGGGCTGGCAATCAGCCCCAGCATTTT.

CDR3 sequence reads: CASSLQFGNTIYF. The CDR3 DNA reads as TGTGCCAGCAGTTTGCAGTTCGGAAACACCATATATTTT. The rearrangement links TRBV28 to TRBJ1-3; D unresolved. Trimming took 3 bases from V and 4 from J, leaving 7 bases between them. This CDR3 is built from 13 residues. Germline values: CDR1 MDHEN, CDR2 SYDVKM.

V gene TRBV19 combines with J gene TRBJ1-2; 8 bases fit TRBD1. The junction had 4 bases not matched to a gene; V was cut back by 2 bases and J by 2 bases. Germline V gene data show CDR1 as LNHDA and CDR2 as SQIVND (reference sequence). CDR3 length equals 15 residues. The CDR3 nucleotides read TGTGCCAGTAGTATACCGACAGGGGTCAACTATGGCTACACCTTC. Translation: CASSIPTGVNYGYTF.

The CDR3 here is CASSLAGGRGDTQYF. The CDR3, as DNA: TGTGCCAGCAGTTTGGCGGGGGGGCGCGGAGATACGCAGTATTTT. The chain links TRBV28 to TRBJ2-3, with 9 bases identical to TRBD2. Germline V CDR1 and CDR2: MDHEN, SYDVKM. This CDR3 is built from 15 residues. Trimming cost V 3 bases and J 5 bases; bases outside gene matches: 6.

V is TRBV27 and J is TRBJ2-1; D not certain. Germline V CDR1 and CDR2: MNHEY, SMNVEV (reference sequence). Trimming shortened V by 4 bases and J by 4 bases, and 8 bases separated the two germline ends. The CDR3 is made up of 13 amino acids. The CDR3 here is CASSSRPYNEQFF. CDR3 DNA sequence: TGTGCCAGCAGTTCGCGCCCTTACAATGAGCAGTTCTTC.

The CDR3 DNA reads as TGTGCCAGTGCCCAACTTCGGAGACAGGGGCCTGGGGCCAACGTCCTGACTTTC. It is translated as CASAQLRRQGPGANVLTF. V usage is TRBV11-2 and J usage is TRBJ2-6, with 8 bases identical to TRBD1. There are 18 residues in the CDR3. From germline, CDR1 is SGHAT and CDR2 FQNNGV. Unmatched junction bases numbered 15, after V lost 9 bases and J lost 2 bases.

V and J are TRBV11-3 and TRBJ2-1; 8 bases align to TRBD1. The V segment lost 2 bases and the J segment 8 bases; nucleotides outside the gene matches: 8. Germline loops: CDR1 SGHNT, CDR2 YENEEA. CDR3 length equals 15 residues. CDR3: CASSLRGPGGDEQFF. CDR3 DNA: TGTGCCAGCAGCTTAAGAGGCCCAGGGGGCGATGAGCAGTTCTTC.

The chain joins TRBV18 to TRBJ1-3, with no clear D. Germline-derived CDR1 and CDR2 are KGHSH and LQKENI. V lost 2 bases, J lost 4 bases, and 12 bases lay in between. CDR3 length equals 15 residues. As DNA, the CDR3 is TGTGCCAGCTCACCAGTACCAACGGTGGGAAACACCATATATTTT. This gives the protein CASSPVPTVGNTIYF.

This clone was counted once. J is TRBJ1-6 and V is TRBV7-2, with TRBD1 as a possible D gene (6 bases). Germline V CDR1 and CDR2: SGHTA, FQGNSA. Trimming removed 0 bases from V and 7 bases from J, with 10 bases in between. This CDR3 comprises 15 residues. CDR3 nucleotide sequence: TGTGCCAGCAGCTTAGCGACAGGTCAGAATTCACCCCTCCACTTT. Its translation is CASSLATGQNSPLHF.